This entry lists 6 T cell receptor beta chains sequenced from one sample in a study of blood T cell repertoires in COVID-19. TCRdb's copy holds only in-frame clones and misses some; the assay was immunoSEQ multiplex PCR. The sample has over 150,000 clones, roughly 84% seen once. The sequenced sample consisted of peripheral blood. The receptors shown here come from a man in his 70s with active or convalescent COVID-19.

The chain employs TRBV28 and TRBJ1-5; the D is unclear. Per germline, CDR1 MDHEN and CDR2 SYDVKM. This CDR3 has 13 residues. V was pared by 2 bases and J by 7 bases, with 9 bases between. CDR3 protein: CASSLVQRQPQHF. CDR3 in DNA: TGTGCCAGCAGTTTAGTACAAAGACAGCCCCAGCATTTT.

The chain carries TRBV5-4 and TRBJ2-2; 10 bases align to TRBD2. CDR3 length: 16 amino acids. V lost 4 bases to trimming and J lost 1 base; unmatched junction nucleotides: 4. Germline assignment: CDR1 SGHNT and CDR2 YYREEE (reference sequence). The CDR3 DNA follows: TGTGCCAGCAGCCTCCGGACTAGCGGGAACACCGGGGAGCTGTTTTTT. This gives the protein CASSLRTSGNTGELFF.

V gene TRBV19 combines with J gene TRBJ2-2; the match to TRBD1 covers 7 bases. Germline V CDR1 and CDR2: LNHDA, SQIVND (reference sequence). Trimming cost V 6 bases and J 5 bases; bases outside gene matches: 6. This CDR3 is built from 14 residues. CDR3 nucleotide sequence: TGTGCCAGTAGGTGGACAGGTCAGACCGGGGAGCTGTTTTTT. Amino acid sequence: CASRWTGQTGELFF.

The J gene is TRBJ2-1, the V gene TRBV6-2 or TRBV6-3; D call uncertain. The germline V gene has CDR1 MNHEY and CDR2 SVGEGT. This CDR3 region has 15 residues. V lost 2 bases, J lost 1 base, and 9 bases lay in between. As DNA, the CDR3 is TGTGCCAGCAGTTACCCGCGGTCATCCTACAATGAGCAGTTCTTC. This encodes CASSYPRSSYNEQFF.

The CDR3: CASSYWTGGYQANYGYTF. The CDR3 DNA reads TGTGCCAGCAGTTACTGGACAGGGGGATATCAAGCTAACTATGGCTACACCTTC. V and J are TRBV6-2 or TRBV6-3 and TRBJ1-2; TRBD1 matches at 10 bases. J lost 0 bases, V lost 1 base, and 8 bases had no gene match. This CDR3 has 18 residues. Germline CDR1 and CDR2: MNHEY and SVGEGT.

This chain uses TRBV18 with TRBJ2-2; 10 bases match TRBD2. The V gene's germline CDR1 is KGHSH and CDR2 LQKENI. There are 18 residues in the CDR3. Trimming removed 6 bases from V and 0 bases from J; junction bases left unmatched: 10. CDR3 sequence reads: CASSLMSSGRTNTGELFF. CDR3 DNA sequence: TGTGCCAGCTCCCTCATGAGTAGCGGGAGGACGAACACCGGGGAGCTGTTTTTT.